A selection of T cell receptor beta chains follows, all from one sample in a study of CD8+CD57+ T cells in acquired aplastic anemia. TCRdb re-analysed the reads in MiXCR, keeping a single row per CDR3 protein. This sample carries a few hundred thousand distinct CDR3 sequences, roughly 53% of them seen once, and the ten largest clones take approximately 1.3%. The source material was sorted CD4+, CD8+, or CD8+CD57+ T cells (not recorded which) from PBMCs. These receptor sequences come from a human donor with aplastic anemia. Both conserved end residues are part of each CDR3. The order of the fields is J gene, D gene, clone size, V gene, CDR3 protein, CDR3 DNA. D genes are given only for firm matches. Clone size, where shown, is once, few, many, or a class for clones that have expanded.

TRBJ2-7 | TRBD2 | few | TRBV7-9 | CASSLGLAGGPDEQYF | TGTGCCAGCAGCTTGGGTTTAGCGGGAGGGCCGGACGAGCAGTACTTC
TRBJ1-5 | NA | many | TRBV19 | CASSIGQGGVGPQHF | TGTGCCAGTAGTATTGGGCAGGGAGGAGTGGGGCCCCAGCATTTT
TRBJ2-5 | TRBD1 | NA | TRBV2 | CASSLRQGQETQYF | TGTGCCAGCAGTCTCCGACAGGGACAAGAGACCCAGTACTTC
TRBJ2-1 | NA | many | TRBV18 | CASSLQGTAEQFF | TGTGCCAGCTCACTACAGGGTACGGCTGAGCAGTTCTTC
TRBJ1-2 | TRBD1 | NA | TRBV6-2/TRBV6-3 | CVSNRDRTSTIYGYTF | TGTGTCAGCAACCGGGACAGAACAAGCACGATCTATGGCTACACCTTC
TRBJ1-2 | NA | NA | TRBV7-9 | CAGSLGVAGQYGYTF | TGTGCCGGCAGCTTAGGCGTGGCAGGGCAGTATGGCTACACCTTC
TRBJ2-1 | NA | NA | TRBV10-1 | CASRDPDVPQFF | TGCGCCAGCAGAGATCCTGATGTCCCACAGTTCTTC
TRBJ2-1 | TRBD2 | NA | TRBV7-2 | CASSQTSGGGDNEQFF | TGTGCCAGCAGCCAAACTAGCGGGGGGGGTGACAATGAGCAGTTCTTC
TRBJ2-2 | NA | many | TRBV3-1 | CASSRRGTANTGELFF | TGTGCCAGCAGTCGACGCGGGACGGCGAACACCGGGGAGCTGTTTTTT
TRBJ2-1 | NA | NA | TRBV28 | CASSLFTGWGEQFF | TGTGCCAGCAGTTTATTTACAGGGTGGGGTGAGCAGTTCTTC
TRBJ1-5 | NA | few | TRBV7-2 | CASSSGPGNQPQHF | TGTGCCAGCAGCTCGGGCCCGGGCAATCAGCCCCAGCATTTT
TRBJ2-3 | TRBD1 | many | TRBV5-6 | CASSLLQGDPSTDTQYF | TGTGCCAGCAGCTTGTTACAGGGGGATCCTAGCACAGATACGCAGTATTTT
TRBJ1-5 | TRBD1 | NA | TRBV9 | CASSQTGTGVSQPQHF | TGTGCCAGCAGCCAAACCGGGACAGGGGTCAGTCAGCCCCAGCATTTT
TRBJ1-4 | NA | many | TRBV10-3 | CAISDKRNEKLFF | TGTGCCATCAGTGATAAGAGGAATGAAAAACTGTTTTTT
TRBJ1-5 | NA | many | TRBV7-9 | CASSLPGGNQPQHF | TGTGCCAGCAGCTTACCGGGGGGGAATCAGCCCCAGCATTTT
TRBJ1-2 | TRBD1 | many | TRBV18 | CASSGTESYGYTF | TGTGCCAGCTCGGGGACAGAGAGCTATGGCTACACCTTC
TRBJ2-2 | TRBD2 | NA | TRBV2 | CAGGREVVGELFF | TGTGCCGGGGGGAGGGAAGTAGTCGGGGAGCTGTTTTTT
TRBJ1-1 | NA | NA | TRBV2 | CASSGNGLNTEAFF | TGTGCCAGCAGTGGAAACGGGCTGAACACTGAAGCTTTCTTT
TRBJ2-3 | NA | NA | TRBV24-1 | CATSGARPSDTQYF | TGTGCCACCAGTGGGGCACGACCCTCAGATACGCAGTATTTT
TRBJ2-7 | TRBD1 | NA | TRBV2 | CASSEVWDRDNEQYF | TGTGCCAGCAGTGAAGTTTGGGACAGGGACAACGAGCAGTACTTC
TRBJ2-6 | NA | once | TRBV10-1 | CASSDSASGANVLTF | TGCGCCAGCAGTGACAGCGCCTCTGGGGCCAACGTCCTGACTTTC
TRBJ2-7 | NA | many | TRBV3-1 | CASSQNRNYEQYF | TGTGCCAGCAGCCAAAACAGGAACTACGAGCAGTACTTC
TRBJ2-1 | NA | NA | TRBV6-4 | CASSGDDRNEQLF | TGTGCCAGCAGCGGGGACGACAGGAATGAGCAGCTCTTC
TRBJ1-1 | NA | NA | TRBV9 | CASSPTVRTEAFF | TGTGCCAGCAGCCCAACCGTGAGGACTGAAGCTTTCTTT
TRBJ2-1 | NA | NA | TRBV7-9 | CASSLVSWGTPQFF | TGTGCCAGCAGCTTAGTCTCCTGGGGGACCCCGCAGTTCTTC
TRBJ2-7 | NA | NA | TRBV7-9 | CASSLSRRQKSYEQYF | TGTGCCAGCAGCTTATCCCGGCGCCAGAAATCCTACGAGCAGTACTTC
TRBJ1-2 | NA | few | TRBV10-3 | CAISESTGHQSYGYTF | TGTGCCATCAGTGAGTCAACAGGGCACCAGTCCTATGGCTACACCTTC
TRBJ1-5 | NA | few | TRBV18 | CASSPLRDDQPQHF | TGTGCCAGCTCACCCTTACGGGACGATCAGCCCCAGCATTTT
TRBJ2-2 | NA | NA | TRBV29-1 | CSVMITLNTGELFF | TGCAGCGTCATGATTACGCTAAACACCGGGGAGCTGTTTTTT
TRBJ2-1 | NA | NA | TRBV7-9 | CASSSPAGSLRQFF | TGTGCCAGCAGCTCGCCGGCAGGGAGCTTACGGCAGTTCTTC
TRBJ2-7 | NA | NA | TRBV20-1 | CSALTPGQGLEQYF | TGCAGTGCTCTGACACCGGGGCAGGGTCTCGAGCAGTACTTC
TRBJ1-1 | NA | few | TRBV2 | CASSQGAEAFF | TGTGCCAGCAGTCAGGGAGCTGAAGCTTTCTTT
TRBJ2-5 | TRBD1 | NA | TRBV2 | CASSEIGPGQGQETQYF | TGTGCCAGCAGTGAAATCGGGCCAGGACAGGGCCAAGAGACCCAGTACTTC
TRBJ2-3 | TRBD2 | NA | TRBV19 | CASSIGGGFVDTQYF | TGTGCCAGTAGTATTGGCGGGGGGTTTGTAGATACGCAGTATTTT
TRBJ2-7 | NA | NA | TRBV20-1 | CSAADRSYEQYF | TGCAGTGCAGCGGACCGCTCCTACGAGCAGTACTTC
TRBJ2-1 | TRBD1 | NA | TRBV28 | CASRAGTDYNEQFF | TGTGCCAGCAGAGCCGGGACAGATTACAATGAGCAGTTCTTC
TRBJ1-1 | TRBD1 | NA | TRBV9 | CASSGRQGAAEAFF | TGTGCCAGCAGCGGGAGACAGGGGGCGGCTGAAGCTTTCTTT
TRBJ2-3 | NA | NA | TRBV4-1 | CASSQDVVGTDTQYF | TGCGCCAGCAGCCAAGATGTTGTGGGTACAGATACGCAGTATTTT
TRBJ2-4 | NA | many | TRBV15 | CATSKILDSSKNIQYF | TGTGCCACCAGCAAAATTTTAGACAGTTCCAAAAACATTCAGTACTTC
TRBJ2-7 | NA | NA | TRBV2 | CASSPGTRPYEQYF | TGTGCCAGCAGCCCCGGGACACGTCCCTACGAGCAGTACTTC
TRBJ2-6 | TRBD1 | many | TRBV20-1 | CSATTRTGATGANVLTF | TGCAGTGCTACTACCAGGACAGGAGCTACTGGGGCCAACGTCCTGACTTTC
TRBJ2-7 | TRBD2 | few | TRBV4-1 | CASSHFSGAGEQYF | TGCGCCAGCAGCCATTTTAGCGGGGCAGGCGAGCAGTACTTC
TRBJ2-5 | NA | once | TRBV5-1 | CASSLAGLQTQYF | TGCGCCAGCAGCTTGGCAGGGTTGCAGACCCAGTACTTC
TRBJ2-7 | TRBD2 | NA | TRBV20-1 | CSADGGSVPYEQYF | TGCAGTGCCGACGGCGGGAGTGTCCCCTACGAGCAGTACTTC
TRBJ2-2 | NA | NA | TRBV7-2 | CASSARDFTGELFF | TGTGCCAGCAGCGCCAGGGATTTCACCGGGGAGCTGTTTTTT
TRBJ1-5 | NA | many | TRBV5-1 | CASSLGQEGQPQHF | TGCGCCAGCAGCTTGGGACAGGAGGGACAGCCCCAGCATTTT
TRBJ2-2 | NA | NA | TRBV7-9 | CASSLLGELFF | TGTGCCAGCAGCTTACTGGGGGAGCTGTTTTTT
TRBJ2-1 | TRBD2 | many | TRBV5-4 | CASSPPELAVQFF | TGTGCCAGCAGTCCCCCAGAACTAGCGGTCCAGTTCTTC
TRBJ1-1 | TRBD1 | once | TRBV20-1 | CSAPRGRGTEAFF | TGCAGTGCTCCCAGGGGGCGCGGAACTGAAGCTTTCTTT
TRBJ2-2 | TRBD1 | many | TRBV19 | CASTDRGRETGELFF | TGTGCCAGTACCGACAGGGGGCGGGAGACCGGGGAGCTGTTTTTT
TRBJ1-2 | TRBD1 | NA | TRBV7-2 | CASRDWGQVLGYTF | TGTGCCAGCAGGGACTGGGGACAGGTGCTTGGCTACACCTTC
TRBJ2-7 | NA | NA | TRBV7-8 | CASSLVGRYYEQYF | TGTGCCAGCAGCTTAGTAGGCCGGTACTACGAGCAGTACTTC
TRBJ2-1 | NA | NA | TRBV20-1 | CSAQGPSYNEQFF | TGCAGTGCTCAGGGGCCTTCCTACAATGAGCAGTTCTTC
TRBJ1-6 | NA | NA | TRBV6-4 | CASSDPGHTGRSPLHF | TGTGCCAGCAGTGACCCGGGGCACACCGGGAGGTCACCCCTCCACTTT
TRBJ1-6 | NA | NA | TRBV19 | CASSIRQNNSPLHF | TGTGCCAGTAGTATACGCCAGAATAATTCACCCCTCCACTTT
TRBJ2-2 | NA | NA | TRBV19 | CASSIGSAGELFF | TGTGCCAGTAGTATTGGTAGTGCCGGGGAGCTGTTTTTT
TRBJ1-1 | NA | NA | TRBV11-3 | CASSLGTASEAFF | TGTGCCAGCAGCTTAGGGACAGCTTCGGAAGCTTTCTTT